Below, 19 T cell receptor beta chains from the same sample are listed, as sequenced in a study of T-cell memory formation after mild COVID-19 listed by TCRdb under 2021. Libraries were made using 5' RACE. Sequencing was carried out with an Illumina NovaSeq 6000. TCRdb reworked the public reads: Q25 trimming with fastp, MiXCR clone assembly, productive beta chains retained. Records with the same CDR3 protein are collapsed into one entry carrying the most frequent genes and DNA. This sample holds about 110,000 distinct CDR3 sequences; 15% to 20% were observed only once. The top ten hold approximately 5.5% of the sample. Sequencing used PBMCs or a T cell subset sorted from them (not recorded which). The origin of the receptors is a man between 18 and 29 years old who had mild COVID-19 (a few samples of this study predate the infection). The sample titles of this study are shuffled in the database, so cell type and time point are left out; the donor was told from shared clones.

The genes are TRBV24-1 and TRBJ2-1, with 11 positions matching TRBD2. J lost 4 bases, V lost 2 bases, and 6 bases had no gene match. Looked up from germline, CDR1 is KGHDR and CDR2 is SFDVKD. This CDR3 is 17 amino acids long. As DNA, the CDR3 is TGTGCCACCAGTGATTCGCAACTAGCGGGGGTGTACAATGAGCAGTTCTTC. It yields the protein CATSDSQLAGVYNEQFF.

V is TRBV5-1 and J is TRBJ2-5; 8 bases match TRBD2. Germline values: CDR1 SGHRS, CDR2 YFSETQ. The CDR3 is made up of 12 amino acids. Losses at the gene ends were 5 bases for V and 7 bases for J; bases not matched to a gene: 4. CDR3 amino acids: CASRSGGRTQYF. The CDR3 region has the DNA TGCGCCAGCAGAAGCGGGGGTAGGACCCAGTACTTC.

V gene TRBV7-8 combines with J gene TRBJ2-7; 9 bases are a match to TRBD1. Per germline, CDR1 SGHVS and CDR2 FQNEAQ. There are 13 residues in the CDR3. V was pared by 5 bases and J by 3 bases, with 2 bases of the junction left unmatched. This CDR3 reads CASSPTGGYEQYV. The CDR3 DNA sequence: TGTGCCAGCAGCCCGACAGGGGGCTACGAGCAGTACGTC.

This clonotype was seen a handful of times. V usage is TRBV6-2 or TRBV6-3 and J usage is TRBJ2-5; TRBD2 matches at 13 bases. There are 14 residues in the CDR3. The V segment lost 6 bases and the J segment 7 bases; nucleotides outside the gene matches: 5. Germline CDR1 MNHEY, CDR2 SVGEGT. CDR3 nucleotides: TGTGCCAGCAGGGGACTAGCGGGGATGATGACCCAGTACTTC. Protein product: CASRGLAGMMTQYF.

The chain carries TRBV9 and TRBJ1-2, with D hard to call. There are 15 residues in the CDR3. V lost 0 bases, J lost 4 bases, and 13 bases lay in between. Germline CDR1 SGDLS, CDR2 YYNGEE. For the CDR3, the DNA is TGTGCCAGCAGCGTAGCGGAGGGTAGTTCCTATGGCTACACCTTC. It specifies CASSVAEGSSYGYTF.

This clonotype was recorded a few times. This chain connects TRBV6-2 or TRBV6-3 to TRBJ2-7, with D maybe TRBD2 (5 bases). Germline V gives CDR1 MNHEY, CDR2 SVGEGT. V lost 9 bases and J 4 bases, leaving 19 bases between the germline ends. This CDR3 spans 14 amino acids. The CDR3 sequence: CASGGSGPNYEQYV. The CDR3 DNA is TGTGCCAGTGGAGGATCCGGGCCAAATTACGAGCAGTACGTC.

The chain employs TRBV20-1 and TRBJ2-5; D assignment may be TRBD1 or TRBD2 (5 bases each). This CDR3 contains 14 residues. The germline gives CDR1 DFQATT, CDR2 SNEGSKA (reference sequence). Deletions cut 3 bases from V and 5 bases from J, with 16 bases between. DNA for the CDR3: TGCAGTGCTAGGGTACCGGGGCGGTTGGAGACCCAGTACTTC. Translating it yields CSARVPGRLETQYF.

J is TRBJ2-3 and V is TRBV25-1; D gene unclear. This CDR3 is 13 amino acids long. Germline V gene sequence: CDR1 MGHDK, CDR2 SYGVNS. The ends were cut back, 4 bases at V and 2 bases at J, with 7 bases in the middle. The CDR3: CASSVTVTDTQYF. Written as DNA, the CDR3 is TGTGCCAGCAGTGTTACGGTCACAGATACGCAGTATTTT. Variable domain in full (rest from reference TRBV25-1 and TRBJ2-3): EADIYQTPRYLVIGTGKKITLECSQTMGHDKMYWYQQDPGMELHLIHYSYGVNSTEKGDLSSESTVSRIRTEHFPLTLESARPSHTSQYLCASSVTVTDTQYFGPGTRLTVL.

The V call is TRBV5-1, the J call TRBJ1-1; D is possibly TRBD1 (6 bases). Trimming took 4 bases from V and 0 from J, leaving 16 bases between them. The CDR3 spans 16 residues. Germline CDR1 is SGHRS and CDR2 is YFSETQ. The CDR3 DNA sequence: TGCGCCAGCAGCCCCACTCCGACAGGTCTGAACACTGAAGCTTTCTTT. This translates into CASSPTPTGLNTEAFF.

This clonotype has a count of ten or more. The rearrangement uses TRBV28 and TRBJ2-5, with D perhaps TRBD1 (5 bases). V shed 6 bases and J shed 1 base, with 9 bases lying between them. CDR3 size: 13 residues. Per the germline V gene, CDR1 is MDHEN and CDR2 is SYDVKM. CDR3 region: CASSQDSQETQYF. CDR3 nucleotides: TGTGCCAGCAGCCAAGACAGCCAAGAGACCCAGTACTTC. The full variable domain, rest sourced from reference TRBV28 and TRBJ2-5, is DVKVTQSSRYLVKRTGEKVFLECVQDMDHENMFWYRQDPGLGLRLIYFSYDVKMKEKGDIPEGYSVSREKKERFSLILESASTNQTSMYLCASSQDSQETQYFGPGTRLLVL.

This clonotype was picked up many times. The chain recombines TRBV5-1 with TRBJ2-1; D unclear. The CDR3 spans 14 residues. Trimming pared 1 base from V and 2 bases from J, leaving 7 bases between. The germline gives CDR1 SGHRS, CDR2 YFSETQ. The CDR3 coding sequence is TGCGCCAGCAGCTTGTCGGTTACCTACAATGAGCAGTTCTTC. It yields the protein CASSLSVTYNEQFF.

This chain uses TRBV7-2 with TRBJ1-4; weak D call: TRBD1 (5 bases). This CDR3 contains 18 residues. Germline CDR1 is SGHTA and CDR2 is FQGNSA. Trimming pared 0 bases from V and 0 bases from J, leaving 14 bases between. The CDR3 loop reads CASSLAQDSFATNEKLFF. DNA for the CDR3: TGTGCCAGCAGCTTAGCCCAAGACAGTTTTGCAACTAATGAAAAACTGTTTTTT.

J is TRBJ2-3 and V is TRBV7-2, with TRBD1 matching over 10 bases. J was trimmed by 6 bases and V by 3 bases; bases with no gene match: 6. Germline loops: CDR1 SGHTA, CDR2 FQGNSA. This CDR3 has 15 residues. CDR3 sequence: CASSFTGQGRDTQYF. The CDR3 DNA is TGTGCCAGCAGCTTCACGGGACAGGGGAGGGATACGCAGTATTTT.

This clonotype was observed a handful of times. This chain connects TRBV7-9 to TRBJ1-4; D ambiguous. The CDR3 consists of 13 residues. The germline V gene encodes CDR1 SEHNR and CDR2 FQNEAQ (reference sequence). V was pared by 1 base and J by 7 bases, with 7 bases between. This CDR3 is CASSLEQSEKLFF. The CDR3 DNA follows: TGTGCCAGCAGCTTAGAGCAGTCTGAAAAACTGTTTTTT.

The chain uses TRBV11-2 and TRBJ2-6, with D perhaps given as TRBD1 or TRBD2 (5 bases each). V lost 5 bases, J lost 0 bases, and 11 bases lay in between. CDR1 is SGHAT and CDR2 is FQNNGV in the germline V gene. The CDR3 extends over 16 amino acids. The CDR3 sequence is CASSTGRGSGANVLTF. CDR3 in DNA: TGTGCCAGCAGCACAGGACGGGGCTCTGGGGCCAACGTCCTGACTTTC. The complete variable domain, with remaining parts taken from reference TRBV11-2 and TRBJ2-6, reads EAGVAQSPRYKIIEKRQSVAFWCNPISGHATLYWYQQILGQGPKLLIQFQNNGVVDDSQLPKDRFSAERLKGVDSTLKIQPAKLEDSAVYLCASSTGRGSGANVLTFGAGSRLTVL.

V usage is TRBV7-2 and J usage is TRBJ2-3, with 10 bases that match TRBD2. Unmatched junction bases numbered 8, after V lost 4 bases and J lost 4 bases. The CDR3 loop spans 16 amino acids. Germline V gives CDR1 SGHTA, CDR2 FQGNSA. This chain's CDR3 is CASSWKRGGISDTQYF. The CDR3 DNA is TGTGCCAGCAGCTGGAAGCGGGGGGGCATATCAGATACGCAGTATTTT.

The V gene is TRBV5-1, the J gene TRBJ1-1, with 8 bases aligning to TRBD1. Germline trimming cut 0 bases from V and 4 bases from J; bases unmatched to any gene: 2. Germline V gene lookup returns CDR1 SGHRS and CDR2 YFSETQ. This CDR3 comprises 14 residues. The CDR3, as DNA: TGCGCCAGCAGCTTGGGGACAGGGACCACTGAAGCTTTCTTT. It translates to CASSLGTGTTEAFF.

This chain connects TRBV3-1 to TRBJ1-1; 9 bases match TRBD1. This CDR3 comprises 16 residues. The V and J ends lost 2 bases and 11 bases, in that order; junction bases with no gene match: 15. CDR1 is LGHDT, CDR2 YNNKEL, per germline (reference sequence). CDR3 DNA sequence: TGTGCCAGCAGCCAAAACCTTGGGCCTTACGGGACAGGGGCTTTCTTT. This codes for CASSQNLGPYGTGAFF.

The chain employs TRBV6-2 or TRBV6-3 and TRBJ1-2; the D gene is possibly TRBD1 (5 bases). Germline lookup yields CDR1 MNHEY and CDR2 SVGEGT. This CDR3 contains 14 residues. The ends were cut back, 7 bases at V and 7 bases at J, with 19 bases in the middle. CDR3 sequence: CASTKGSGVPGYTF. Written as DNA, the CDR3 is TGTGCCAGCACCAAAGGATCGGGGGTGCCTGGCTACACCTTC.